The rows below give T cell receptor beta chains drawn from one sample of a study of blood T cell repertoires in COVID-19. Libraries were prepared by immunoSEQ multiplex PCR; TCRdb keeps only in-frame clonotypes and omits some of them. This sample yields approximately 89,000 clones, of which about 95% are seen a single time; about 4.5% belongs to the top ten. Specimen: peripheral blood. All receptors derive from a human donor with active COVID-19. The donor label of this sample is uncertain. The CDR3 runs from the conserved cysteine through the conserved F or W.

CDR3: CASRKQGSNSPLHF
J: TRBJ1-6
V: TRBV6-5

CDR3: CASSGMGALTSGSLNEQFF
J: TRBJ2-1
V: TRBV28

CDR3: CASSSGLDYGYTF
J: TRBJ1-2
V: TRBV18

CDR3: CASSLALSGAGNTIYF
J: TRBJ1-3
V: TRBV11-3

CDR3: CASRLSGVSGANVLTF
J: TRBJ2-6
V: TRBV5-6

CDR3: CSAAGQGPPYGYTF
J: TRBJ1-2
V: TRBV29-1

CDR3: CASSASQETQYF
J: TRBJ2-5
V: TRBV5-1

CDR3: CASSESPGGTDTQYF
J: TRBJ2-3
V: TRBV10-1

CDR3: CASSQAISDFSGANVLTF
J: TRBJ2-6
V: TRBV4-3

CDR3: CASSLGSGGRTEAFF
J: TRBJ1-1
V: TRBV5-8

CDR3: CASRQGMNSPLHF
J: TRBJ1-6
V: TRBV12-3/TRBV12-4

CDR3: CASRDYRERYTF
J: TRBJ1-2
V: TRBV4-1

CDR3: CASSPDSGWNQPQHF
J: TRBJ1-5
V: TRBV7-9

CDR3: CASSLSGALSNEQFF
J: TRBJ2-1
V: TRBV5-4

CDR3: CASTEASFGSGNTIYF
J: TRBJ1-3
V: TRBV19

CDR3: CASSSKGQFGSDTQYF
J: TRBJ2-3
V: TRBV7-2

CDR3: CASRGTGGTYNEQFF
J: TRBJ2-1
V: TRBV6-5

CDR3: CASSGIGDLNTEAFF
J: TRBJ1-1
V: TRBV19

CDR3: CASSGDYEQYF
J: TRBJ2-7
V: TRBV19

CDR3: CADRSPSTDTQYF
J: TRBJ2-3
V: TRBV2

CDR3: CASSLRGGSTEAFF
J: TRBJ1-1
V: TRBV11-3

CDR3: CASSVDSNTEAFF
J: TRBJ1-1
V: TRBV9

CDR3: CASSQLQGNTEAFF
J: TRBJ1-1
V: TRBV3-1/TRBV3-2

CDR3: CASRGVGQGNEQYF
J: TRBJ2-7
V: TRBV19

CDR3: CSAGQGRGYTF
J: TRBJ1-2
V: TRBV29-1

CDR3: CATTPGNRGTDTQYF
J: TRBJ2-3
V: TRBV15

CDR3: CASSSGAQGYTF
J: TRBJ1-2
V: TRBV2

CDR3: CASSQMGLHAGDTQYF
J: TRBJ2-3
V: TRBV3-1/TRBV3-2

CDR3: CASSLRTSVWETQYF
J: TRBJ2-5
V: TRBV6-2/TRBV6-3

CDR3: CAISLGASGETQYF
J: TRBJ2-5
V: TRBV10-3

CDR3: CASSPPSGGGTGELFF
J: TRBJ2-2
V: TRBV18

CDR3: CASSEGQGKVYEQYF
J: TRBJ2-7
V: TRBV7-9

CDR3: CASSGTGGGSPLHF
J: TRBJ1-6
V: TRBV27

CDR3: CASSFGETQYF
J: TRBJ2-5
V: TRBV5-4

CDR3: CASSPRVVAGANVLTF
J: TRBJ2-6
V: TRBV5-4

CDR3: CAISESKTESGNTIYF
J: TRBJ1-3
V: TRBV10-3

CDR3: CATSRAHYNRAQETQYF
J: TRBJ2-5
V: TRBV15

CDR3: CASSLTSGGLKKRTDTQYF
J: TRBJ2-3
V: TRBV13

CDR3: CAISGDRGQPEQYF
J: TRBJ2-7
V: TRBV10-3

CDR3: CASRSGGQIGYTF
J: TRBJ1-2
V: TRBV25-1